This T cell receptor (beta chain) was identified during a study of shared clonotypes between healthy human individuals. The CDR3 consists of 14 residues. With 1 base removed from V and 3 bases from J, the gap between germline ends came to 9 bases. CDR1 is LGHNA and CDR2 is YNFKEQ in the germline V gene. Libraries were prepared by immunoSEQ multiplex PCR; TCRdb keeps only in-frame clonotypes and omits some of them. Of about half a million clones in the sample, about 84% were seen once. This clone was seen a few times. The sequenced sample was PBMCs. The V gene is TRBV4-2, the J gene TRBJ2-5, with D possibly called TRBD1 or TRBD2 (6 bases each). The TCR comes from a woman aged 40 to 50 in good health. Some clones in this sample may be carry-over from other donors' samples. CDR3 sequence (DNA): TGTGCCAGCAGCCAAGGGGGGGCGGAAGAGACCCAGTACTTC. Encoded protein: CASSQGGAEETQYF.